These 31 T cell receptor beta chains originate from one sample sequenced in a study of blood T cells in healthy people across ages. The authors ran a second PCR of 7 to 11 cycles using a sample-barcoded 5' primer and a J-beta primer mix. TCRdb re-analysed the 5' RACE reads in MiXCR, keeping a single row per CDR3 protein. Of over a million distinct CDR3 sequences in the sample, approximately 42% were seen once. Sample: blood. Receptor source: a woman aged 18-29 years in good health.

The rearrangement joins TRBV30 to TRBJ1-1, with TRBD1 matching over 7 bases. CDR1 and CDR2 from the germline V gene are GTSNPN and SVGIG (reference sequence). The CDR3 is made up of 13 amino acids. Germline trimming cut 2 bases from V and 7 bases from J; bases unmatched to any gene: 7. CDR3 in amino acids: CAWSQWQGDEAFF. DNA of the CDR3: TGTGCCTGGAGTCAGTGGCAGGGGGATGAAGCTTTCTTT.

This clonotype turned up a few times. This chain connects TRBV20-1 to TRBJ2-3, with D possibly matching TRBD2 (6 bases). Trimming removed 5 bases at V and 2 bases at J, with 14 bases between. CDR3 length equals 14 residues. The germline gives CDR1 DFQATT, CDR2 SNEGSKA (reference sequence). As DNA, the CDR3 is TGCAGTGCTTGGCGGGCGGGGTCCACAGATACGCAGTATTTT. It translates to CSAWRAGSTDTQYF.

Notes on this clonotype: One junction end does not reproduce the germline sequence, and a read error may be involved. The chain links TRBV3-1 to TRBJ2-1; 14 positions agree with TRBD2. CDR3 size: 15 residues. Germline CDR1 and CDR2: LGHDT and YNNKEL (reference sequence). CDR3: CAGSQGTSGSYEQFF. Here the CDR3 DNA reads TGTGCCGGCAGCCAGGGGACTAGCGGGAGCTATGAGCAGTTCTTC.

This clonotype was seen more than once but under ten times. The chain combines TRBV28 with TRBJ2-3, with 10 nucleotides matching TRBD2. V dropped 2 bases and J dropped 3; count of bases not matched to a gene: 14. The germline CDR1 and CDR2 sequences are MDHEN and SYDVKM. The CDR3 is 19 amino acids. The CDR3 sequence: CASSLGTSETSPGTDTQYF. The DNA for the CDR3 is TGTGCCAGCAGTTTAGGGACTAGCGAAACCTCCCCGGGGACAGATACGCAGTATTTT.

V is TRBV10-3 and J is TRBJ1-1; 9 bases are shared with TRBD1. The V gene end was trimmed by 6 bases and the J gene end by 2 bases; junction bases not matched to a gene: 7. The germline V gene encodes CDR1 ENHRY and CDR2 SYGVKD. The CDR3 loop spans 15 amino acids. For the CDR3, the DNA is TGTGCCATCAGCGGAGGGACAGGGTTAAACACTGAAGCTTTCTTT. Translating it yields CAISGGTGLNTEAFF.

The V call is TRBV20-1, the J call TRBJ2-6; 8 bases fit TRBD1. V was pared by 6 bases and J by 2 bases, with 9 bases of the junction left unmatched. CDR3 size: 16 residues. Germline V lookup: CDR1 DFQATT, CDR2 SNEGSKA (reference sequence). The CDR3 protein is CSAGGQGIPGANVLTF. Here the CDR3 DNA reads TGCAGTGCCGGAGGACAGGGTATACCTGGGGCCAACGTCCTGACTTTC.

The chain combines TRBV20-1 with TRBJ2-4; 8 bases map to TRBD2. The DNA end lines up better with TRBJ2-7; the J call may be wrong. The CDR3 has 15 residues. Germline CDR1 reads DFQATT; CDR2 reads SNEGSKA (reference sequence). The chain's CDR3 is CSALPGELADYEQYF. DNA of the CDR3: TGCAGTGCCCTTCCCGGGGAACTAGCGGACTACGAGCAGTACTTC.

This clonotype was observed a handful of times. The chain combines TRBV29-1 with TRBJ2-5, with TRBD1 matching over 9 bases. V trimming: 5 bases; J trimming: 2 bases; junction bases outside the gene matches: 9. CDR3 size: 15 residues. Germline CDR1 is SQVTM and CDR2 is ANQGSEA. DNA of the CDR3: TGCAGCGTTAAGCTCGGGACAGGGATTCAAGAGACCCAGTACTTC. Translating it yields CSVKLGTGIQETQYF.

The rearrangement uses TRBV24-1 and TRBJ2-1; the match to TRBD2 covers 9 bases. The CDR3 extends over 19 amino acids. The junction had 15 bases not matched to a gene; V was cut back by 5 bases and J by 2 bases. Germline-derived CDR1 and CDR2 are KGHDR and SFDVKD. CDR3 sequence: CATSGTDQAGGPTYNEQFF. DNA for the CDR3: TGTGCCACCAGTGGAACGGATCAAGCGGGAGGACCGACCTACAATGAGCAGTTCTTC.

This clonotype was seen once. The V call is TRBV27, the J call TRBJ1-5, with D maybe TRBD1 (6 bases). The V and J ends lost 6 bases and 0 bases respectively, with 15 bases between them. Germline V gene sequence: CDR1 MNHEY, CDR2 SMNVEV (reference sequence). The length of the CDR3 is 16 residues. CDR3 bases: TGTGCCAGCAGGAAGGACAGCATCTCTAGCAATCAGCCCCAGCATTTT. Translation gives CASRKDSISSNQPQHF.

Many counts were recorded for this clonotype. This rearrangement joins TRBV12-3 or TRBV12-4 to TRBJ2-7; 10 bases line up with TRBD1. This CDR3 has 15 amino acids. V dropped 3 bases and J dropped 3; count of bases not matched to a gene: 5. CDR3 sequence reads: CASSLGQGQFYEQYF. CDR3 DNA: TGTGCCAGCAGTTTGGGACAGGGGCAGTTCTACGAGCAGTACTTC.

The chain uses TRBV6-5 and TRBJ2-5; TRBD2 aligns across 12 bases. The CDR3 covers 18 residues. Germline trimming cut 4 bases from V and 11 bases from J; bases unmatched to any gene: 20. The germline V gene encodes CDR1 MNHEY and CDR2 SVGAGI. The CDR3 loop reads CASSLHPGTSGLENEQYF. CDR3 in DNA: TGTGCCAGCAGTTTACACCCCGGGACTAGCGGGTTAGAGAATGAGCAGTACTTC.

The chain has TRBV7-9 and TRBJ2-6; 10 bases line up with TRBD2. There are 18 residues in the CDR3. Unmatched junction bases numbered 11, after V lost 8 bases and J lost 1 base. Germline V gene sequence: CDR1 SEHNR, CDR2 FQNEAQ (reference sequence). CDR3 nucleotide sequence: TGTGCCAGCTCCGAGCGGGAGGGTCTCTCTTCTGGGGCCAACGTCCTGACTTTC. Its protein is CASSEREGLSSGANVLTF. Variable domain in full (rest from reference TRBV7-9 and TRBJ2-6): DTGVSQNPRHKITKRGQNVTFRCDPISEHNRLYWYRQTLGQGPEFLTYFQNEAQLEKSRLLSDRFSAERPKGSFSTLEIQRTEQGDSAMYLCASSEREGLSSGANVLTFGAGSRLTVL.

CDR3 sequence: CASSLAGGRYYEQYF. CDR3 nucleotides: TGTGCCAGCAGCTTAGCGGGGGGGCGATACTACGAGCAGTACTTC. J is TRBJ2-7 and V is TRBV7-9; the D gene is possibly TRBD2 (7 bases). The CDR3 consists of 15 residues. Germline V lookup: CDR1 SEHNR, CDR2 FQNEAQ (reference sequence). V gave up 0 bases and J gave up 3 bases, with 12 bases separating them.

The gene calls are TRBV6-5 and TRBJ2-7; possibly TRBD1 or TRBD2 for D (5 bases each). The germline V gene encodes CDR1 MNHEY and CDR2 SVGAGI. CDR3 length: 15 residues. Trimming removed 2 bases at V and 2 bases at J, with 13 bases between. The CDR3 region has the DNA TGTGCCAGCAGTTACGCCGGGACGGCTACCTACGAGCAGTACTTC. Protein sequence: CASSYAGTATYEQYF.

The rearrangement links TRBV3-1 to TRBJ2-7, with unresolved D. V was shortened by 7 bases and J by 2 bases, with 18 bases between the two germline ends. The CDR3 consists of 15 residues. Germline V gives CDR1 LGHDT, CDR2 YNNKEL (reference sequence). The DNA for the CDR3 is TGTGCCAGCACCTCACCGGGCCAATCGCCCTACGAGCAGTACTTC. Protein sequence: CASTSPGQSPYEQYF.

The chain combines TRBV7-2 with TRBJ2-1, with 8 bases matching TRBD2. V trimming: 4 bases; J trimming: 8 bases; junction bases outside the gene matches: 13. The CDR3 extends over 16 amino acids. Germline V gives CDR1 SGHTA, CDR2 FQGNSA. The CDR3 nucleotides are TGTGCCAGCAGCTCACAGGGCGGACTAGCTTACGATGAGCAGTTCTTC. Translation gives CASSSQGGLAYDEQFF.

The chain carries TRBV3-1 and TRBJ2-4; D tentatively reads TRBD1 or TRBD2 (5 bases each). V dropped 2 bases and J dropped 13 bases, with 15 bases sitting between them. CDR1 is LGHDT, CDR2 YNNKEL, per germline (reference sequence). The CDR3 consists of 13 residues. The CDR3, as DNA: TGTGCCAGCAGCCAATCTGTGCGAGGGGAGCAGTACTTC. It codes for CASSQSVRGEQYF.

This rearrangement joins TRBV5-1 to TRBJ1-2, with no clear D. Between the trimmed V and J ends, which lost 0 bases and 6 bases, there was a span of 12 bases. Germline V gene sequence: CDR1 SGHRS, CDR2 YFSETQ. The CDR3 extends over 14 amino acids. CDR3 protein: CASSLGESPDGYTF. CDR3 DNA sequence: TGCGCCAGCAGCTTGGGAGAGAGTCCCGATGGCTACACCTTC.

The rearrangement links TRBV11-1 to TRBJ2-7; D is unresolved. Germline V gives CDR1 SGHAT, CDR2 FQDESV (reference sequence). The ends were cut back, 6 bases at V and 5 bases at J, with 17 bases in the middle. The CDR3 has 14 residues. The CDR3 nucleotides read TGTGCCAGCAGACCAACGAGTATGGCAGACGAGCAGTACTTC. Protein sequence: CASRPTSMADEQYF. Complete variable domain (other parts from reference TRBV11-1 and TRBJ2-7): EAEVAQSPRYKITEKSQAVAFWCDPISGHATLYWYRQILGQGPELLVQFQDESVVDDSQLPKDRFSAERLKGVDSTLKIQPAELGDSAMYLCASRPTSMADEQYFGPGTRLTVT.

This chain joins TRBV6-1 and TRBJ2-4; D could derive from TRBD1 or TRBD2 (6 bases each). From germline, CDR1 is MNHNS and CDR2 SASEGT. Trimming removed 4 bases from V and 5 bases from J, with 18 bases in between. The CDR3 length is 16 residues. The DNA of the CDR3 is TGTGCCAGCAGTGCACACTCGGGGGCGTTGGAAAACATTCAGTACTTC. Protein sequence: CASSAHSGALENIQYF.

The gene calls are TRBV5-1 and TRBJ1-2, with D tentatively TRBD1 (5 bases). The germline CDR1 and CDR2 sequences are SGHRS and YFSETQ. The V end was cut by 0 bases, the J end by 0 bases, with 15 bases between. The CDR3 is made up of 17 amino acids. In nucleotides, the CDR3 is TGCGCCAGCAGCTTGGACAGGCCCCTATATGCTAACTATGGCTACACCTTC. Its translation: CASSLDRPLYANYGYTF.

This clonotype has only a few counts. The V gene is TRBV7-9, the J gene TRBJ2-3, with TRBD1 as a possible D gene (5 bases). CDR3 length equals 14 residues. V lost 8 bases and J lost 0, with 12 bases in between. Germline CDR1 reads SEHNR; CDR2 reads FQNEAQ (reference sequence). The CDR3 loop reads CASHRTLSTDTQYF. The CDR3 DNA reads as TGTGCCAGCCACAGGACCCTGAGCACAGATACGCAGTATTTT.

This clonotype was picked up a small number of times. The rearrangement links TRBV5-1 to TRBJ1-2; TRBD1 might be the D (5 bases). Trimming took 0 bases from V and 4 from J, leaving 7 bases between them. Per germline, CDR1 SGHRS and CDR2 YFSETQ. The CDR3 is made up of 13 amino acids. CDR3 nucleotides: TGCGCCAGCAGCTTGGGGGACGTCTATGGCTACACCTTC. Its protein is CASSLGDVYGYTF.

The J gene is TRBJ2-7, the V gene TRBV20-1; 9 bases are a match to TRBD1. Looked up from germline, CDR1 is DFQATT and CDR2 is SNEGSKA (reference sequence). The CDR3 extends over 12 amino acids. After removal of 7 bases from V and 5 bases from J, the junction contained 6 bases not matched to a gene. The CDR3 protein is CSVQGAIDEQYF. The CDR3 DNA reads TGCAGTGTACAGGGGGCTATCGACGAGCAGTACTTC.

As DNA, the CDR3 is TGCGCCAGCACAGAGAGGCAGGGAGGAGGCGATACGCAGTATTTT. Its protein is CASTERQGGGDTQYF. The rearrangement links TRBV4-1 to TRBJ2-3, with a possible D match to TRBD2 (6 bases). V lost 7 bases, J lost 6 bases, and 20 bases lay in between. CDR1 and CDR2 from the germline V gene are MGHRA and YSYEKL. CDR3 length equals 15 residues.

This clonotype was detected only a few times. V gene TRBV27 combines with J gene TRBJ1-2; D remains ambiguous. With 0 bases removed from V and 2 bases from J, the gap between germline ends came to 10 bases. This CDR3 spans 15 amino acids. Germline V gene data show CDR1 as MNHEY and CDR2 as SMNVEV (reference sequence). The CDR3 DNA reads TGTGCCAGCAGTTTATCGGGTGGACCGAACTATGGCTACACCTTC. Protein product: CASSLSGGPNYGYTF.

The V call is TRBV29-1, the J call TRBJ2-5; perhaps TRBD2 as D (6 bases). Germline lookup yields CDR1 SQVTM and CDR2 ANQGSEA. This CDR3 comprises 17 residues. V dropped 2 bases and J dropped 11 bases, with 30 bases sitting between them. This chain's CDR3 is CSVEITRDFLVRDEQYF. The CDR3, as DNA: TGCAGCGTTGAAATAACCAGGGACTTTCTCGTAAGAGATGAGCAGTACTTC.

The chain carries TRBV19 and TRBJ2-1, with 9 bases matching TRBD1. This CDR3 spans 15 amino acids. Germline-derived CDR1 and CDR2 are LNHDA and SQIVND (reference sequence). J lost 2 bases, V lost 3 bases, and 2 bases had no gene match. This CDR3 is CASSMDRGPYNEQFF. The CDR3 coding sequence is TGTGCCAGTAGTATGGACAGGGGTCCCTACAATGAGCAGTTCTTC.

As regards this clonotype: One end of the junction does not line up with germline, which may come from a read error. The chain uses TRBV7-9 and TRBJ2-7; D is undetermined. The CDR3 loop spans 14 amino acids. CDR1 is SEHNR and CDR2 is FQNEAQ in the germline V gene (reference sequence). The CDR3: CANSPDPNSYEQYF. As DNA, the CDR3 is TGTGCCAACAGCCCCGACCCAAACTCCTACGAGCAGTACTTC. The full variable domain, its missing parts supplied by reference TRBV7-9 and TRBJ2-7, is DTGVSQNPRHKITKRGQNVTFRCDPISEHNRLYWYRQTLGQGPEFLTYFQNEAQLEKSRLLSDRFSAERPKGSFSTLEIQRTEQGDSAMYLCANSPDPNSYEQYFGPGTRLTVT.

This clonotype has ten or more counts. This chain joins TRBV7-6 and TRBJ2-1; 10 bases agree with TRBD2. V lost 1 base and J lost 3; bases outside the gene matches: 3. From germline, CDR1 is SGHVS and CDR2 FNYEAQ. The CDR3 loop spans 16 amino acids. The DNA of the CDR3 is TGTGCCAGCAGCTTAGTCGGGACTAGCGACTACAATGAGCAGTTCTTC. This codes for CASSLVGTSDYNEQFF.